This is a list of T cell receptor beta chains from one sample in a study of cytomegalovirus exposure and HLA in healthy donors. This table comes from immunoSEQ multiplex PCR, and its TCRdb copy is limited to in-frame clones, with some not included. The sample includes 41,000 or so clones. What was sequenced was PBMCs. Receptor source: a man aged 30 to 39 in good health and CMV-seronegative. The CDR3 runs from the conserved cysteine through the conserved F or W. D genes are given only for firm matches. Clone size, where shown, is once, few, many, or a class for clones that have expanded.

DNA	CDR3	V	D	size	J
TGTGCCAGCAGTGACTCGACTAGCGGGGGGGCCAATGAGCAGTTCTTC	CASSDSTSGGANEQFF	TRBV6-4	TRBD2	medium-sized	TRBJ2-1
TGTGCCAGCAGCACCCCTCAGGGGGCGAGGGATGAGCAGTTCTTC	CASSTPQGARDEQFF	TRBV5-6	TRBD1	NA	TRBJ2-1
TGTGCCAGCAGTGACTCCAGGGGAGTCGGCGAGCAGTACTTC	CASSDSRGVGEQYF	TRBV2	NA	NA	TRBJ2-7
TGTGCCAGCAGTCCTAGCTGGAATGAGCAGTTCTTC	CASSPSWNEQFF	TRBV2	NA	NA	TRBJ2-1
TGTGCCAGCAAGGAGGACTCTGGAAACACCATATATTTT	CASKEDSGNTIYF	TRBV2	NA	NA	TRBJ1-3
TGTGCCAGCAGTGTTCAAGTGACAGGGGGCTTCAACACTGAAGCTTTCTTT	CASSVQVTGGFNTEAFF	TRBV6-1	TRBD1	NA	TRBJ1-1
TGTGCCAGCAGCCCCGGACAGGGGCTCTACAATGAGCAGTTCTTC	CASSPGQGLYNEQFF	TRBV5-8	TRBD1	NA	TRBJ2-1
TGTGCCAGCAGCGCCAGTGGAGATACGCAGTATTTT	CASSASGDTQYF	TRBV9	NA	NA	TRBJ2-3
TGTGCCACCCTGTCCGGGGGTAGCACAGATACGCAGTATTTT	CATLSGGSTDTQYF	TRBV6-5	NA	NA	TRBJ2-3
TGTGCCAGCAGCTTAACAGGGGTCTACGAGCAGTACTTC	CASSLTGVYEQYF	TRBV11-3	TRBD1	NA	TRBJ2-7
TGCAGCGTTCCCGGCCAGACAGGGGCCTACGAGCAGTACTTC	CSVPGQTGAYEQYF	TRBV29-1	TRBD1	NA	TRBJ2-7
TGTGCCAGCAGCCTAAGAAACAAAAGCCGACTGTATCCTCTTGAGACCCAGTACTTC	CASSLRNKSRLYPLETQYF	TRBV11-1	NA	NA	TRBJ2-5
TGCGCCAGCAGCTTGAATGTGGCGAGGGCTGAAGCTTTCTTT	CASSLNVARAEAFF	TRBV5-1	NA	NA	TRBJ1-1
TGTGCCAGCAGTCAGGGGGGCGGTGTGGGAGAGCAGTACTTC	CASSQGGGVGEQYF	TRBV6-5	NA	NA	TRBJ2-7
TGTGCCTGGAGTCTACGGGGTGTGTCCAAAAACATTCAGTACTTC	CAWSLRGVSKNIQYF	TRBV30	NA	NA	TRBJ2-4
TGTGCCAGCAGTGTTTCAGGGAAGGACACTGAAGCTTTCTTT	CASSVSGKDTEAFF	TRBV2	NA	NA	TRBJ1-1
TGTGCCAGTAGTACCCAGCGGGAGGGCCACTACGAGCAGTACTTC	CASSTQREGHYEQYF	TRBV19	TRBD2	NA	TRBJ2-7
TGTGCCAGCAGCAAAGGGACTAGACTATATAACTCCTACGAGCAGTACTTC	CASSKGTRLYNSYEQYF	TRBV7-2	TRBD2	NA	TRBJ2-7
TGTGCCAGTAGTATAAGCAGGGGCGCCGATTTCTATAGCAATCAGCCCCAGCATTTT	CASSISRGADFYSNQPQHF	TRBV19	NA	NA	TRBJ1-5
TGTGCCAGCAGCAGCCGGGACAAGAGGTCACCCCTCCACTTT	CASSSRDKRSPLHF	TRBV9	NA	NA	TRBJ1-6
TGTGCCAGCAGCTTTTCCACAGGGTTTCGCGAGCAGTACTTC	CASSFSTGFREQYF	TRBV13	NA	NA	TRBJ2-7
TGTGCCAGCAGCCCGAGAGCGGCCCCCTACGAGCAGTACTTC	CASSPRAAPYEQYF	TRBV11-3	NA	NA	TRBJ2-7
TGCAGCGTTGTTCGCGGCTACAATGAGCAGTTCTTC	CSVVRGYNEQFF	TRBV29-1	NA	NA	TRBJ2-1
TGCGCCAGCAGCTTGGACCCGACTAGCGGGACTAGCGGGGAGCTGTTTTTT	CASSLDPTSGTSGELFF	TRBV5-1	TRBD2	NA	TRBJ2-2
TGTGCTAGTGGTGCACCGGACGTGGACGGGGGGGAGACCCAGTACTTC	CASGAPDVDGGETQYF	TRBV12-5	TRBD2	NA	TRBJ2-5
TGTGCCAGCACCTCCTGGGGCAGGGTAATTGATTCACCCCTCCACTTT	CASTSWGRVIDSPLHF	TRBV6-6	NA	NA	TRBJ1-6
TGTGCCAGCAGCCAAGAAGGGGAAGGGCAGTTCTTC	CASSQEGEGQFF	TRBV14	NA	NA	TRBJ2-1
TGTGCCAGCAGCTCGGGACAGGCCCCCGGGGAGCTGTTTTTT	CASSSGQAPGELFF	TRBV5-4	TRBD1	NA	TRBJ2-2
TGTGCCAGCAGTAGTAGCGGGAGCCGGGGGACCCAGTACTTC	CASSSSGSRGTQYF	TRBV2	TRBD2	NA	TRBJ2-5
TGTGCCAGCTCAACCATGGGTAGCAGATACACAGATACGCAGTATTTT	CASSTMGSRYTDTQYF	TRBV18	NA	NA	TRBJ2-3
TGTGCCAGCAGCCCAAGTTCCGGGACAGGGTATGACGGTACGCAGTATTTT	CASSPSSGTGYDGTQYF	TRBV7-9	TRBD1	NA	TRBJ2-3
TGTGCCAGCAGGGAGTGGTCCTACAATGAGCAGTTCTTC	CASREWSYNEQFF	TRBV5-4	NA	NA	TRBJ2-1
TGTGCCACCGAACAGGGGAACGGAAACACCATATATTTT	CATEQGNGNTIYF	TRBV6-1	TRBD1	NA	TRBJ1-3
TGTGCCAGCTCAACGAAGGGACAGGGGAACGGGGAGCTGTTTTTT	CASSTKGQGNGELFF	TRBV18	TRBD1	NA	TRBJ2-2
TGTGCCAGTAGTACCCAGGGAGGGGGGCCCTACGAGCAGTACTTC	CASSTQGGGPYEQYF	TRBV19	NA	NA	TRBJ2-7